Presented here are 14 T cell receptor beta chains from one specimen sequenced in a study of T cells in Graves' hyperthyroidism and ophthalmopathy. Authors of the study amplified TCR beta CDR3 regions from RNA transcripts. TCR CDR3 underwent first-round RT-PCR with the HTBI primer set. Using its own MiXCR run on the multiplex PCR reads, TCRdb lists one record per CDR3 protein. Among around 300,000 distinct CDR3 sequences listed, about an eighth were seen once. Sequencing was carried out using blood. These receptors were taken from a woman aged 25 to 39 with Graves' hyperthyroidism that later progressed to Graves' ophthalmopathy.

Ten or more counts support this clonotype. The rearrangement uses TRBV20-1 and TRBJ2-7; possible D gene TRBD1, 6 bases. The V end lost 4 bases, the J end lost 0 bases, and 10 bases lay between the germline ends. Germline V gene lookup returns CDR1 DFQATT and CDR2 SNEGSKA (reference sequence). This CDR3 spans 13 amino acids. In DNA form, the CDR3 reads TGCAGTGCTATTAGGGGGAACTCCTACGAGCAGTACTTC. Translated: CSAIRGNSYEQYF.

This clonotype was recorded at least ten times. This chain connects TRBV27 to TRBJ2-3; D assignment may be TRBD1 or TRBD2 (5 bases each). The length of the CDR3 is 16 residues. V was pared by 3 bases and J by 5 bases, with 18 bases between. The germline V gene encodes CDR1 MNHEY and CDR2 SMNVEV (reference sequence). The CDR3 DNA reads TGTGCCAGCAGTTTCACCGGGACCTTAGCGCTAGATACGCAGTATTTT. The encoded protein is CASSFTGTLALDTQYF.

As to this clonotype: A much larger clone differs from this one at a single base, so this may be a read error. Because the CDR3 is missing its conserved closing phenylalanine or tryptophan, this is likely a read error. CDR3 bases: TGTGCCAGCTCACCCAGTGGCGAGGACACTGAAGCTTTCCTT. Protein: CASSPSGEDTEAFL. V is TRBV18 and J is TRBJ1-1, with D unclear. The germline V gene encodes CDR1 KGHSH and CDR2 LQKENI. The V end lost 3 bases, the J end lost 3 bases, and 11 bases lay between the germline ends. The CDR3 consists of 14 residues.

This clonotype was counted between two and nine times. A much larger clonotype is one base distant, so this may be a read error. The genes are TRBV11-2 and TRBJ2-3, with D tentatively TRBD1 (5 bases). The V gene's germline CDR1 is SGHAT and CDR2 FQNNGV. CDR3 length: 13 amino acids. The CDR3 protein is CTSRWGNTDTQYF. The CDR3 coding sequence is TGTACCAGCCGGTGGGGCAACACAGATACGCAGTATTTT.

This clonotype was observed at least ten times. V usage is TRBV28 and J usage is TRBJ1-6; D may be TRBD1 (5 bases). The CDR3 is made up of 13 amino acids. V was shortened by 3 bases and J by 8 bases, with 8 bases between the two germline ends. Germline-derived CDR1 and CDR2 are MDHEN and SYDVKM. CDR3 loop: CASSLDIYSPLHF. CDR3 DNA sequence: TGTGCCAGCAGTTTGGACATTTATTCACCCCTCCACTTT.

The V call is TRBV5-4, the J call TRBJ2-3, with 8 nucleotides matching TRBD2. V was clipped by 0 bases and J by 1 base; unmatched bases: 4. Germline V gene lookup returns CDR1 SGHNT and CDR2 YYREEE (reference sequence). CDR3 length equals 16 residues. CDR3: CASSLAELAGTDTQYF. For the CDR3, the DNA is TGTGCCAGCAGCTTGGCCGAACTAGCGGGCACAGATACGCAGTATTTT.

This clonotype was picked up one time. The chain carries TRBV29-1 and TRBJ1-1; D possibly corresponds to TRBD1 (6 bases). CDR1 and CDR2 from the germline V gene are SQVTM and ANQGSEA. This CDR3 region has 14 residues. V gave up 7 bases and J gave up 5 bases, with 20 bases separating them. CDR3 DNA: TGCAGCGCAGTAGACAGGCCCTTAGGAACTGAAGCTTTCTTT. Residues: CSAVDRPLGTEAFF.

A few counts support this clonotype. This could be a read error, since a much larger clone is one nucleotide away. This chain connects TRBV29-1 to TRBJ2-1; a weak D match, TRBD1 (5 bases). Germline V gene data show CDR1 as SQVTM and CDR2 as ANQGSEA. The CDR3 spans 14 residues. V lost 6 bases, J lost 0 bases, and 12 bases lay in between. CDR3 residues: CSVGTGHSYNEQFF. DNA of the CDR3: TGCAGCGTCGGAACAGGACACTCCTACAATGAGCAGTTCTTC.

The V gene is TRBV3-1, the J gene TRBJ1-2; D perhaps matches TRBD1 (5 bases). CDR1 LGHDT and CDR2 YNNKEL come from the germline V gene (reference sequence). The V end lost 6 bases, the J end lost 7 bases, and 9 bases lay between the germline ends. CDR3 length: 11 amino acids. The CDR3 reads CASRDTVGYTF. CDR3 sequence (DNA): TGTGCCAGCAGGGACACGGTTGGCTACACCTTC.

This clonotype has a single count. The chain links TRBV11-2 to TRBJ1-1, with D tentatively TRBD1 (5 bases). V was clipped by 1 base and J by 3 bases, with 12 bases between them. Germline CDR1 is SGHAT and CDR2 is FQNNGV. This CDR3 has 15 amino acids. The CDR3 nucleotides are TGTGCCAGCAGCTTAGGATCGGTAGGGGACACTGAAGCTTTCTTT. This sequence encodes CASSLGSVGDTEAFF.

On this clonotype itself: An end of the junction differs from the germline gene, which may be a read error. This sequence joins TRBV7-2 and TRBJ1-1; TRBD1 might be the D (5 bases). This CDR3 spans 15 amino acids. The V gene's germline CDR1 is SGHTA and CDR2 FQGNSA. CDR3 region: CASSPCPGGNTEAFF. The CDR3, as DNA: TGTGCCAGCAGCCCATGCCCGGGGGGGAACACCGAAGCTTTCTTT.

This clonotype was counted ten times or more. V gene TRBV28 combines with J gene TRBJ2-5, with D uncertain. The CDR3 runs to 14 residues. V lost 1 base, J lost 1 base, and 7 bases lay in between. Germline-derived CDR1 and CDR2 are MDHEN and SYDVKM. CDR3 in amino acids: CASSLLNSQETQYF. As DNA, the CDR3 is TGTGCCAGCAGTTTATTAAACAGCCAAGAGACCCAGTACTTC.

This clonotype appeared many times. This rearrangement joins TRBV10-3 to TRBJ2-7; 10 bases align to TRBD1. Germline CDR1 ENHRY, CDR2 SYGVKD. CDR3 length equals 14 residues. Trimming took 6 bases from V and 5 from J; bases not matched to a gene: 7. The CDR3 DNA reads TGTGCCATCAGAAAGGGGACAGGGGACAACGAGCAGTACTTC. It is translated as CAIRKGTGDNEQYF.

This clonotype was detected many times. The rearrangement links TRBV28 to TRBJ1-5; 7 bases align to TRBD1. The CDR3 contains 16 residues. From germline, CDR1 is MDHEN and CDR2 SYDVKM. J lost 3 bases, V lost 7 bases, and 12 bases had no gene match. This chain's CDR3 is CASNPTLTGYNQPQHF. DNA of the CDR3: TGTGCCAGCAACCCAACTCTGACAGGGTACAATCAGCCCCAGCATTTT.